The entry below gives a single TCR beta chain sequence along with its context. The target antigen is unknown. TCRdb keeps only in-frame clones here, not all; method: immunoSEQ multiplex PCR. The sample includes 1,500,000 or so clones, around 98.5% of them seen just once. CDR3 length: 14 amino acids. V shed 8 bases, J shed 0 bases, and the junction held 7 bases outside the gene matches. The germline CDR1 and CDR2 sequences are MGHRA and YSYEKL. All the donors were Caucasian adults who lived in Nashville, Tennessee. This specimen comes from a study of shared clonotypes between healthy human individuals. The wider study: Three men and two women, aged 18 to 49, were donors. Regarding the study as a whole: Clonotypes shared by all four donors outscored non-shared clonotypes in generation probability. Since donors were few, the genetic and exposure-history diversity represented was limited.

The origin of this receptor is a man in his thirties or forties in good health. The sample was naive CD4+ T cells sorted from blood. This sample's subset: CD45RA+ positively selected. The V call is TRBV4-1, the J call TRBJ2-7, with TRBD1 identical over 7 bases. Written as DNA, the CDR3 is TGCGCCAGCCAAAGACAGGGAAGCTCCTACGAGCAGTACTTC. Protein: CASQRQGSSYEQYF.